This T cell receptor beta chain came from a study of T-cell reconstitution after alpha-beta-depleted transplantation in children. Findings and limits, study-wide: Some patients showed high day-60 TCRbeta diversity, which derived from surviving recipient T cells and thymic progenitors. Reportedly, roughly two months post-transplant, alpha-beta T cells arose from several hundred expanded graft clones. One year post-transplant, T-cell counts and diversity were largely derived from T cells produced anew.

On this clonotype itself: Its antigen is not identified.

Germline V gene lookup returns CDR1 DFQATT and CDR2 SNEGSKA (reference sequence). The V end was cut by 2 bases, the J end by 3 bases, with 19 bases between. This CDR3 spans 16 amino acids. Preparation of the TCRbeta library involved a method that used unique molecular identifiers. TCRdb fed the PCR reads into MiXCR, producing one record per CDR3 protein. This sample has roughly 400,000 distinct CDR3 sequences, with around two fifths found just once. V and J are TRBV20-1 and TRBJ2-5, with D perhaps being TRBD1 or TRBD2 (5 bases each). This receptor was identified in a girl aged 2 to 9 with aplastic anemia, due to receive a stem cell transplant. The starting material was PBMCs, obtained before TCRalphabeta/CD19-depleted stem cell transplant. The CDR3 sequence is CSARLAGVGAEETQYF. The DNA of the CDR3 is TGCAGTGCTAGATTGGCCGGAGTCGGGGCCGAAGAGACCCAGTACTTC.